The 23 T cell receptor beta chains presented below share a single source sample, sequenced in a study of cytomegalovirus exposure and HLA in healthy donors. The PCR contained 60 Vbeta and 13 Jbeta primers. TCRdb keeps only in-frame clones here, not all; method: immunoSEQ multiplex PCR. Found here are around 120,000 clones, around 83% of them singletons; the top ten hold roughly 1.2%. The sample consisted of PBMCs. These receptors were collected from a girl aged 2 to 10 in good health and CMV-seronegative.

CDR3 nucleotides: TGTGCCAGCAGCTTGTCGGGTCGGGGCAGGGGAGCATCTGGCTACACCTTC. Protein: CASSLSGRGRGASGYTF. The chain couples TRBV5-6 to TRBJ1-2; D is perhaps TRBD1 (6 bases). The CDR3 is 17 residues long. Between the trimmed V and J ends, which lost 1 base and 7 bases, there was a span of 23 bases. Germline CDR1 reads SGHDT; CDR2 reads YYEEEE.

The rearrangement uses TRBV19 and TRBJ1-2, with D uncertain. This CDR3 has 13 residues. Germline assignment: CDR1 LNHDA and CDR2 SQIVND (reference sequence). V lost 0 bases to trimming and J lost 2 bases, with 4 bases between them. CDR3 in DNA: TGTGCCAGTAGTATAGAACAGAACTATGGCTACACCTTC. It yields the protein CASSIEQNYGYTF.

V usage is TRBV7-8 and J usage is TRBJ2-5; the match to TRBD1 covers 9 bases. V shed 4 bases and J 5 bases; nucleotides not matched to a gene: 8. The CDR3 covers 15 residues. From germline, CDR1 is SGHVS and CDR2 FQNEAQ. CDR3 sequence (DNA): TGTGCCAGCAGCTGGGGACAGGGACGACGGGAGACCCAGTACTTC. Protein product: CASSWGQGRRETQYF.

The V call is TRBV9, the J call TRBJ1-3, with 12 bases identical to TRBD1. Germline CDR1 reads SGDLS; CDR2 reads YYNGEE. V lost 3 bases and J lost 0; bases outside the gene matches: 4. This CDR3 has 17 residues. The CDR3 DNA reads TGTGCCAGCAGCGACCGGGACAGGGGGCCCTCTGGAAACACCATATATTTT. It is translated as CASSDRDRGPSGNTIYF.

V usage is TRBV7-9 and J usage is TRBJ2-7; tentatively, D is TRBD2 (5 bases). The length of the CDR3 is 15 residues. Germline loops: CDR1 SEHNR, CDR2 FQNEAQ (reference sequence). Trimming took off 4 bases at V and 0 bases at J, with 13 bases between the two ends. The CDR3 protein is CASSSVYGLSYEQYF. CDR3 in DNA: TGTGCCAGCAGCTCAGTGTATGGACTCTCCTACGAGCAGTACTTC.

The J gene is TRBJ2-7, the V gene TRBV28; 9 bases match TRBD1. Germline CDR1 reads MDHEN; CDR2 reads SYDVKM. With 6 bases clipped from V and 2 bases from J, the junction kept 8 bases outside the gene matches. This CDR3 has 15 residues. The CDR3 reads CASSRTGVYPYEQYF. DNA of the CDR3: TGTGCCAGCAGCCGGACAGGGGTTTACCCCTACGAGCAGTACTTC.

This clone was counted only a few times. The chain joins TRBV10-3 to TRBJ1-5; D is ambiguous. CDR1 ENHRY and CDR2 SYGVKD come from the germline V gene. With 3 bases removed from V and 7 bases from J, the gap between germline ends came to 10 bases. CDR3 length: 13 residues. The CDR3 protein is CAISDGEEQPQHF. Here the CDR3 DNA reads TGTGCCATCAGTGATGGGGAGGAACAGCCCCAGCATTTT.

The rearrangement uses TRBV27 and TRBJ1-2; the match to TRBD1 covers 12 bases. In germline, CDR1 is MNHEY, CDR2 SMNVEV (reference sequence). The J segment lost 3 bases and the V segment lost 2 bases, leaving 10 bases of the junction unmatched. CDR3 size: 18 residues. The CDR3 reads CASSLKGQGAWGDYGYTF. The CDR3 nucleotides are TGTGCCAGCAGTTTAAAGGGACAGGGGGCTTGGGGTGACTATGGCTACACCTTC.

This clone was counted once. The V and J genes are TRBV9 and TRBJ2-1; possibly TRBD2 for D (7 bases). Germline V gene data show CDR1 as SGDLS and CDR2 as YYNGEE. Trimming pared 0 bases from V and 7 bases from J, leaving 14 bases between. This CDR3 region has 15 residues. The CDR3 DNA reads TGTGCCAGCAGCGTAGCGGGGGGCGGAGGAAATGAGCAGTTCTTC. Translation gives CASSVAGGGGNEQFF.

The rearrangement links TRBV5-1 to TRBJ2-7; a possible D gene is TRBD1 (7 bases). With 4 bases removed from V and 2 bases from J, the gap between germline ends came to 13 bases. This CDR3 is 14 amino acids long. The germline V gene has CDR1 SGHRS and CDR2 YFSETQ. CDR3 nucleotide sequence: TGCGCCAGCAGCCCCCAGGGGGGCCCCTACGAGCAGTACTTC. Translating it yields CASSPQGGPYEQYF.

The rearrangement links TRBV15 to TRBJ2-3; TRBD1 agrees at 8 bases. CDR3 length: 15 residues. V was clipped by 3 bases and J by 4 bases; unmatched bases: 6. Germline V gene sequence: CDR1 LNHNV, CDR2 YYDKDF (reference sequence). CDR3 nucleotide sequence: TGTGCCACCAGCAGGGCCGGGACAGGACCAGATACGCAGTATTTT. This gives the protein CATSRAGTGPDTQYF.

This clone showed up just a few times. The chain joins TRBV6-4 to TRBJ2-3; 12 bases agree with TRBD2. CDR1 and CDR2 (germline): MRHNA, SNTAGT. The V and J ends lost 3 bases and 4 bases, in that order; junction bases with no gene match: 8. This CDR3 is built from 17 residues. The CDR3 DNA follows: TGTGCCAGCAGTGAAATCCCTAGCGGGGGGGCGCCAGATACGCAGTATTTT. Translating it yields CASSEIPSGGAPDTQYF.

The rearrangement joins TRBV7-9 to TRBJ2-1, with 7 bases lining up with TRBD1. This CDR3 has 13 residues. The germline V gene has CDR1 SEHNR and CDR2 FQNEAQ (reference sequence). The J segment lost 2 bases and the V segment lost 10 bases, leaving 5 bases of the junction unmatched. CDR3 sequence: CATNRGTYNEQFF. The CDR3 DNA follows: TGTGCCACCAACAGGGGTACCTACAATGAGCAGTTCTTC.

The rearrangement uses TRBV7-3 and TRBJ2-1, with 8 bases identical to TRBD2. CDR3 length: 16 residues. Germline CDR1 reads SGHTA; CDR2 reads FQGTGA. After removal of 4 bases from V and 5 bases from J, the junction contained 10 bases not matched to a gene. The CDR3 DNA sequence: TGTGCCAGCAGCTCGGCGGGGGGTCGGTACAACAATGAGCAGTTCTTC. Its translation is CASSSAGGRYNNEQFF.

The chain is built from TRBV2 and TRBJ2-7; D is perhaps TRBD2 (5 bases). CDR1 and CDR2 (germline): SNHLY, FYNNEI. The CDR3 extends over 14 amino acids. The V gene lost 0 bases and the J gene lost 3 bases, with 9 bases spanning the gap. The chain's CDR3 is CASSEAGADYEQYF. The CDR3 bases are TGTGCCAGCAGTGAAGCGGGAGCAGACTACGAGCAGTACTTC.

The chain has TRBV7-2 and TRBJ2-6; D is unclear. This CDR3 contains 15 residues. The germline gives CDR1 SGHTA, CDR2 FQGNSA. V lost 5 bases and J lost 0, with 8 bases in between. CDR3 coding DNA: TGTGCCAGCAGCGCCCAGAACTCTGGGGCCAACGTCCTGACTTTC. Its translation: CASSAQNSGANVLTF. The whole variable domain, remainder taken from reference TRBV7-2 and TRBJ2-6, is GAGVSQSPSNKVTEKGKDVELRCDPISGHTALYWYRQSLGQGLEFLIYFQGNSAPDKSGLPSDRFSAERTGGSVSTLTIQRTQQEDSAVYLCASSAQNSGANVLTFGAGSRLTVL.

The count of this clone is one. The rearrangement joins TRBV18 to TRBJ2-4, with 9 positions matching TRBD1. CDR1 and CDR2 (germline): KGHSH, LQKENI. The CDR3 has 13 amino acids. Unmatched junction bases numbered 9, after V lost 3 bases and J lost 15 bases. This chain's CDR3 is CASSPPGQGASYF. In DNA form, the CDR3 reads TGTGCCAGCTCACCTCCGGGACAGGGAGCGTCGTACTTC.

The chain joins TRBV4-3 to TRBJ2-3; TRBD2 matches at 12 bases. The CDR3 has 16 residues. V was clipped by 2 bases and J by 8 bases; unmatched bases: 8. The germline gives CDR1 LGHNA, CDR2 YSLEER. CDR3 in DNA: TGCGCCAGCAGCCAAAACCCTAGCGGGGGGGCGGGTACGCAGTATTTT. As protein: CASSQNPSGGAGTQYF.

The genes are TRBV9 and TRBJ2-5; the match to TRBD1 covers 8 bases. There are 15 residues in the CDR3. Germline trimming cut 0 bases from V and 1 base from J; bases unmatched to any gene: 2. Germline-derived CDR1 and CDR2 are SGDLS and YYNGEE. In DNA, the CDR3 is TGTGCCAGCAGCGTAGACACAGGGGGCCAAGAGACCCAGTACTTC. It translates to CASSVDTGGQETQYF.

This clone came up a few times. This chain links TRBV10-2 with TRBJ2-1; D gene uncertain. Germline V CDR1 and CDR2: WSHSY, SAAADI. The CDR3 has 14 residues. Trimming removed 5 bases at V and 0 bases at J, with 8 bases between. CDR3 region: CASSRASSYNEQFF. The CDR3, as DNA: TGCGCCAGCAGTAGAGCTAGCTCCTACAATGAGCAGTTCTTC.

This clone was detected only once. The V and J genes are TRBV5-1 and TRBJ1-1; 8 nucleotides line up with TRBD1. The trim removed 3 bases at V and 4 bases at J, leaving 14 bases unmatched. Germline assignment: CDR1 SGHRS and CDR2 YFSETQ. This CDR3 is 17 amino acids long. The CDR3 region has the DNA TGCGCCAGCAGCTATAACGGTCCAGGGGGCCCCCCCACTGAAGCTTTCTTT. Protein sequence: CASSYNGPGGPPTEAFF.

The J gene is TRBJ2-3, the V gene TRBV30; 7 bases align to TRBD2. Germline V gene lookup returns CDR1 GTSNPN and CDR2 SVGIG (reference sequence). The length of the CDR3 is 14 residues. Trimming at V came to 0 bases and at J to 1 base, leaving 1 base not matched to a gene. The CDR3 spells CAWSVLAGTDTQYF. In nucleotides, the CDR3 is TGTGCCTGGAGTGTTCTAGCGGGCACAGATACGCAGTATTTT.

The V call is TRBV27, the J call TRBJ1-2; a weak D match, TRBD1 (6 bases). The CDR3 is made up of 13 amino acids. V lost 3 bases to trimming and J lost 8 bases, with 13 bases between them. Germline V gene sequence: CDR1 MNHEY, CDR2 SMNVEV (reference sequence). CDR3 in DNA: TGTGCCAGCAGTTTGGGTGCGGGGGGCGGCTACACCTTC. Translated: CASSLGAGGGYTF.